This T cell receptor beta chain originates from a study of radiation and T cells in renal cell carcinoma. Study observations and caveats: From baseline, blood top tumor clonotypes peaked at 2 weeks post-radiation.

Time point of the sample: baseline pretreatment blood. Described treatment: 15 Gy SBRT to primary tumor, nephrectomy 4 weeks later. The patient's renal cell carcinoma had clear cell pathology. The assay was immunoSEQ multiplex PCR, and TCRdb's table has in-frame clones only and misses some. This sample carries about 130,000 clones, about 88% of them seen once, and the ten largest clones take about 11%. Worth noting for this clone: No antigen is known for it.

With 6 bases removed from V and 9 bases from J, the gap between germline ends came to 10 bases. This CDR3 region has 11 residues. Germline-derived CDR1 and CDR2 are SGHNT and YENEEA. The sequence was collected from a woman aged 45-59 years with renal cell carcinoma. Sequencing was performed on blood, taken from a patient whose treatment included radiotherapy and nephrectomy. This chain links TRBV11-3 with TRBJ2-3; D unclear. The CDR3 is CASSREETQYF. For the CDR3, the DNA is TGTGCCAGCAGTCGCGAGGAAACGCAGTATTTT.